This TCR beta chain was sequenced in a study of regulatory T cells in long-lasting Graves disease. Library construction for TCR beta used iRepertoire HTBI primers and Arm-PCR of CDR3 regions. TCRdb redid the calling of the multiplex PCR reads with MiXCR, one entry per CDR3 protein. Seen here are 250,000 to 300,000 distinct CDR3 sequences, around a fifth observed once, and the top ten hold about 56%. This CDR3 contains 16 residues. The ends were cut back, 5 bases at V and 1 base at J, with 12 bases in the middle. Looked up from germline, CDR1 is LGHDT and CDR2 is YNNKEL (reference sequence). This sample's time point: persistent/refractory GD, antithyroid drugs over 5 years with positive TRAb. Making the TCR library involved RNA that had been extracted from PBMCs.

The chain joins TRBV3-1 to TRBJ2-6; D possibly uses TRBD1 or TRBD2 (5 bases each). The sequenced sample was peripheral blood mononuclear cells (PBMCs), obtained when the disease was refractory, from a patient treated with antithyroid drugs. This clonotype originated in a female donor with Graves disease. The CDR3 bases are TGTGCCAGCAGCAGCCGAGGGGTTTCTGGGGCCAACGTCCTGACTTTC. Its protein is CASSSRGVSGANVLTF.